This T cell receptor beta chain was recovered during a study of T cell changes during pregnancy in multiple sclerosis. Sequencing was performed with immunoSEQ multiplex PCR; in TCRdb, only in-frame clones are kept and a portion is missing. The sample records tens of thousands of clones, less than 95% being singletons. The V gene lost 4 bases and the J gene lost 3 bases, with 14 bases spanning the gap. The length of the CDR3 is 14 residues. Germline values: CDR1 SGHRS, CDR2 YFSETQ. The chain carries TRBV5-1 and TRBJ2-7; possibly TRBD1 for D (5 bases). The clonotype comes from a female donor in good health, enrolled as a control in a pregnancy study. Sequenced here: peripheral blood, sampled after pregnancy. CDR3 sequence: CASSPPETVYEQYF. The CDR3, as DNA: TGCGCCAGCAGCCCACCAGAGACAGTCTACGAGCAGTACTTC. The full variable domain, in which reference TRBV5-1 and TRBJ2-7 provide the parts outside the CDR3, is KAGVTQTPRYLIKTRGQQVTLSCSPISGHRSVSWYQQTPGQGLQFLFEYFSETQRNKGNFPGRFSGRQFSNSRSEMNVSTLELGDSALYLCASSPPETVYEQYFGPGTRLTVT.